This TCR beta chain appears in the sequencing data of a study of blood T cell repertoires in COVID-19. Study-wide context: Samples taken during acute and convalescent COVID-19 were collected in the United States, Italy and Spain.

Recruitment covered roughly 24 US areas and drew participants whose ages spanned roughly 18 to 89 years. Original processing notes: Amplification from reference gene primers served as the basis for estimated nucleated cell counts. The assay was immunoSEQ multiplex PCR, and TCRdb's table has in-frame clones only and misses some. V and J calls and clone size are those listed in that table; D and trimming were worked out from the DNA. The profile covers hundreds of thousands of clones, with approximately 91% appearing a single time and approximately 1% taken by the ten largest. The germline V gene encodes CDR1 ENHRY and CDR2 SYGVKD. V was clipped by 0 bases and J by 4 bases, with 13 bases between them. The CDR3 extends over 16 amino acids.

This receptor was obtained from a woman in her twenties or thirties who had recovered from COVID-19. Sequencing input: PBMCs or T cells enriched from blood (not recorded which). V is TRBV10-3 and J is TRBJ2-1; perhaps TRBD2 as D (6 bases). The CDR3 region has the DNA TGTGCCATCAGTGAGTCGGGGAGCGGGTCTTACAATGAGCAGTTCTTC. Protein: CAISESGSGSYNEQFF.